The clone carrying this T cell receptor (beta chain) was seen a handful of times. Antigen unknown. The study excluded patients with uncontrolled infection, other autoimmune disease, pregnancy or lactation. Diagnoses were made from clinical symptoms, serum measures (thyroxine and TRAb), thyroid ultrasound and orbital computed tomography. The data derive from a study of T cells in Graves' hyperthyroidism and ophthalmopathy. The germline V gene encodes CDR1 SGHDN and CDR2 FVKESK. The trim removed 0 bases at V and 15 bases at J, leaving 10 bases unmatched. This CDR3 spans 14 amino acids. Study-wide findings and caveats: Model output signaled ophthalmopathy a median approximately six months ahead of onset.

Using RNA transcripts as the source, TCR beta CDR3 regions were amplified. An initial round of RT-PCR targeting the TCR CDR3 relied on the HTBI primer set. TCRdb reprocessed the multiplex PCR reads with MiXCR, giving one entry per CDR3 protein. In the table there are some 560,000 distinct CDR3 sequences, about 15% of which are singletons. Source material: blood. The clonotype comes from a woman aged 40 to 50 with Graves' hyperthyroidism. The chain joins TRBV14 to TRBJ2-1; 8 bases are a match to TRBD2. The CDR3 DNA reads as TGTGCCAGCAGCCAAGAGCTAGCGGGCAGTACGCGGTTCTTC. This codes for CASSQELAGSTRFF.